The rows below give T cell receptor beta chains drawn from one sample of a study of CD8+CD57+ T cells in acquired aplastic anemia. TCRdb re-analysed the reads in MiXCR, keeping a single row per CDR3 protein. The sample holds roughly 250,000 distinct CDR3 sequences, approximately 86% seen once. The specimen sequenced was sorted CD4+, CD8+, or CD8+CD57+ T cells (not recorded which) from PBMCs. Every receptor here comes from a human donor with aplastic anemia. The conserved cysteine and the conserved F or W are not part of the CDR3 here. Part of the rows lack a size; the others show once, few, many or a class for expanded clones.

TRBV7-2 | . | ASSSPLEGTQF
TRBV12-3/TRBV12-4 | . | ASSPRVYAYTLS
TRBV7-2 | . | ASSPRTGPTDTQF
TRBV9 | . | ATSVGGEPSHQY
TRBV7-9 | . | ASSLGRSLSEAF
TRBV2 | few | ATLAQGKKLF
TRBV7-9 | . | ASSFASATSSHS
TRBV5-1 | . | ASSYAGSYDADTQY
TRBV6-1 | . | ASSWRGTEAF
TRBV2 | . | ASGEGGRDKPY
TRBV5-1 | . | ASSLGGRGRQY
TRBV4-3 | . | ASSQAGTQHQH
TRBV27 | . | ASSLGTDLNQPQH
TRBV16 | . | ASSEAPLHEQF
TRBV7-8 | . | ASSDEPAGTHH
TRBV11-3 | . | ASGHRGRHTQY
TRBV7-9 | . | ASSGIEIINYGYT
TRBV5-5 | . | ASSPQGATLYEQY
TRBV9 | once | ASSHLPGRGDEH
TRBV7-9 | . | ASSLPGGGGRQY
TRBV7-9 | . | ASSPGTSGDNEQF
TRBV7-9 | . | ASSFRGRGGQDEQF
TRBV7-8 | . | ASSRARGPETQY
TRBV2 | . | ASRASGGVPHEQY
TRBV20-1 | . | SALGQGYGYT
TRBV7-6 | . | ASSWTSGTWGETQY
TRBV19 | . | ASSETWGMYTEAF
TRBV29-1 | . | SVEGIDGYT
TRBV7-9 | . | ASSPLHSEQYEQY
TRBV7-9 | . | ASSQAMTAEAF
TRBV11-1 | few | ASSVGLTDEQF
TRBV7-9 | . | ASSRAGTIPN
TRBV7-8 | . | ASSLETDGTAYGYT
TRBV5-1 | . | ASSLDGAPNTQY
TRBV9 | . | ASSVSAGGGNIQY
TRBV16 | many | ASSHRDRVGAF
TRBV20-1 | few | SASLAGQETQY
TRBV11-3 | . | ASSFDPTGGSDEQF
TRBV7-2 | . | ASSLERDGLVHY
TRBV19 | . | ASSLGSTGANVLT
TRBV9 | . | ASSVEGTLDEQY
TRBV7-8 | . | ASGLAGGPAPY
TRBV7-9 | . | ASSLAGSDDTQC
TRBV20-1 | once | SAIGGRAMTQY
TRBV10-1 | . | ASSPGANTGELF